This T cell receptor (beta chain) was obtained from a study of cytomegalovirus exposure and HLA in healthy donors. This CDR3 spans 15 amino acids. Per the germline V gene, CDR1 is MGHRA and CDR2 is YSYEKL. Trimming cost V 1 base and J 2 bases; bases outside gene matches: 4. Points from the study as a whole: TCR beta V segments were, for the most part, productive about 87% or about 30% of the time in an earlier analysis. In a later analysis, DRB1 alleles had the most associated TCRs; HLA-C alleles the fewest.

For this clone: The antigen is not known.

Donors were nominally healthy when sampled, though unrecorded immune exposures were likely. The primer mix had 60 Vbeta and 13 Jbeta primers. Some clones are missing from TCRdb's copy, which holds only in-frame ones; the method was immunoSEQ multiplex PCR. The sample includes 60,000 to 70,000 clones, 55% to 65% of them seen just once. The chain uses TRBV4-1 and TRBJ1-2; 7 bases are a match to TRBD1. The receptor's source is a woman aged 50 to 60 in good health and CMV-seronegative. The sample comprised PBMCs. CDR3 amino acids: CASSQAEDRNYGYTF. The CDR3, as DNA: TGCGCCAGCAGCCAAGCTGAGGACAGGAACTATGGCTACACCTTC.